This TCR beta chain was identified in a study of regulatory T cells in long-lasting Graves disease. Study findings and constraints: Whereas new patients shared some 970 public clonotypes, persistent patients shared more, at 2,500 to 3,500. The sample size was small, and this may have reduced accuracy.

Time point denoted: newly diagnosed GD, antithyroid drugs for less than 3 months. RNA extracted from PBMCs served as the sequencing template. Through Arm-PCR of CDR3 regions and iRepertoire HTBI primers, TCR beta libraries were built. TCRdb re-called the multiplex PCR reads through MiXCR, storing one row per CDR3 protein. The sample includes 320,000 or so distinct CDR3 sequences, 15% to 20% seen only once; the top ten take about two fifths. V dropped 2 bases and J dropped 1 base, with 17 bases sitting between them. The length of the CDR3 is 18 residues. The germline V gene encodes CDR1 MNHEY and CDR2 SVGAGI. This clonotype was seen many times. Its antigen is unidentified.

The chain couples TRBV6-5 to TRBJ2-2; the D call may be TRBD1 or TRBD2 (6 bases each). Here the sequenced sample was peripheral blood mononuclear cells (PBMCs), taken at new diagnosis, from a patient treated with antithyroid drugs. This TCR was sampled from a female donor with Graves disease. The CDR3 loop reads CASSYARGLGRNTGELFF. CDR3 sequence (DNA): TGTGCCAGCAGTTACGCACGGGGGCTCGGACGGAACACCGGGGAGCTGTTTTTT.